This T cell receptor beta chain is from a study of shared clonotypes between healthy human individuals. The CDR3 extends over 14 amino acids. Germline loops: CDR1 MDHEN, CDR2 SYDVKM. Trimming took 4 bases from V and 3 from J, leaving 13 bases between them. CD45RO-negative CD8 cells positively selected for CCR7 made up the naive population, which excluded terminally differentiated effector memory CD45RA+ cells. The method was immunoSEQ multiplex PCR; TCRdb's version includes in-frame clones alone and lacks a portion of them. The sample includes about 700,000 clones, 92% of them seen just once. This TCR came from a man younger than 40 in good health. The chain has TRBV28 and TRBJ2-7; no clear D gene. Sequences were obtained from naive CD8+ T cells sorted from blood. The chain's CDR3 is CASSSPYTYYEQYF. In DNA form, the CDR3 reads TGTGCCAGCAGTTCGCCTTACACGTACTACGAGCAGTACTTC.